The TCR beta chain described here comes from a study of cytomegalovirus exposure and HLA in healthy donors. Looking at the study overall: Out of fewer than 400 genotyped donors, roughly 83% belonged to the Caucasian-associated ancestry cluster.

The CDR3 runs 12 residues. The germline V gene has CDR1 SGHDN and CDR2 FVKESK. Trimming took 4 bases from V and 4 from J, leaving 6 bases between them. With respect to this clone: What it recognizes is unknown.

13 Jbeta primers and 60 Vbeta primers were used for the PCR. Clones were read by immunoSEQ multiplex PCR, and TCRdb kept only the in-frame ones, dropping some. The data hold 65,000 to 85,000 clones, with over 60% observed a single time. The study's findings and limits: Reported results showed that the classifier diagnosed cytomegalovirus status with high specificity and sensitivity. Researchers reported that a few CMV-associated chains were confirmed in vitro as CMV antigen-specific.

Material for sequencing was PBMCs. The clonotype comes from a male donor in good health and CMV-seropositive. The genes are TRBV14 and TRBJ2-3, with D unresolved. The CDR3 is CASSRPSDTQYF. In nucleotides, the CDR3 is TGTGCCAGCAGCCGGCCCTCAGATACGCAGTATTTT.